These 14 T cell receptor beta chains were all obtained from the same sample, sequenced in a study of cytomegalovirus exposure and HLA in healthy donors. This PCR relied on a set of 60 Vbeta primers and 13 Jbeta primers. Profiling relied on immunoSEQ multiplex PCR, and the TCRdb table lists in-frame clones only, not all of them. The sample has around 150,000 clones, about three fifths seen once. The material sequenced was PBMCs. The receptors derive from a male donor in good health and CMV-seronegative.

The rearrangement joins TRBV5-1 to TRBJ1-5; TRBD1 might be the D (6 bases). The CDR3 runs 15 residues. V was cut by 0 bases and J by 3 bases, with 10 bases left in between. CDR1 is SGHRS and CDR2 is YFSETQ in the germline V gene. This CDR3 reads CASSLVGAANQPQHF. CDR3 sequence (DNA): TGCGCCAGCAGCTTGGTGGGGGCGGCCAATCAGCCCCAGCATTTT.

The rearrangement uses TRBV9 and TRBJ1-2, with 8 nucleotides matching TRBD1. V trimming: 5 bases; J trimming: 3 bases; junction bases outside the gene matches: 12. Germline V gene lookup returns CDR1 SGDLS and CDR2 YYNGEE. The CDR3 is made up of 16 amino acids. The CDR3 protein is CASSGWNPGQDYGYTF. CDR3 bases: TGTGCCAGCAGTGGCTGGAATCCGGGACAGGACTATGGCTACACCTTC.

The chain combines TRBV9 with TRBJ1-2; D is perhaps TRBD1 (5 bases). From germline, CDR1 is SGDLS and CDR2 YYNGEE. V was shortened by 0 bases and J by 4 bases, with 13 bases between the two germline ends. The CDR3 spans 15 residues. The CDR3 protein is CASSVGLVGAYGYTF. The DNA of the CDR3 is TGTGCCAGCAGCGTAGGATTAGTTGGGGCCTATGGCTACACCTTC.

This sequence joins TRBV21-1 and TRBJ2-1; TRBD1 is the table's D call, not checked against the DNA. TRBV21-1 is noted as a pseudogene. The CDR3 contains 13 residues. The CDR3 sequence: CASSKVQNNEQFF. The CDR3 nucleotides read TGTGCCAGCAGCAAAGTACAGAACAATGAGCAGTTCTTC.

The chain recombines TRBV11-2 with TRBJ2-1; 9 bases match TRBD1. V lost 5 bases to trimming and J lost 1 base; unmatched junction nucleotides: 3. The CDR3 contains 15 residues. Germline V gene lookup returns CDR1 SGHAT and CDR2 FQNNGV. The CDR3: CASSQTGGSYNEQFF. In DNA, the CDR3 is TGTGCCAGCAGCCAGACAGGGGGATCCTACAATGAGCAGTTCTTC.

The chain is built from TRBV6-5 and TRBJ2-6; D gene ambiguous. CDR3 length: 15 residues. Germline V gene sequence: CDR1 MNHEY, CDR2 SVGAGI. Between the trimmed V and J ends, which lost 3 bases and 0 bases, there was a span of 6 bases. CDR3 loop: CASSYQISGANVLTF. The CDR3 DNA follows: TGTGCCAGCAGTTATCAAATCTCTGGGGCCAACGTCCTGACTTTC.

CDR3 protein: CASSLTGYYGYTF. The CDR3 DNA is TGTGCCAGCAGCCTGACAGGGTACTATGGCTACACCTTC. The rearrangement joins TRBV6-5 to TRBJ1-2; 7 bases align to TRBD1. Germline V gene data show CDR1 as MNHEY and CDR2 as SVGAGI. This CDR3 has 13 residues. The V gene end was trimmed by 6 bases and the J gene end by 3 bases; junction bases not matched to a gene: 4.

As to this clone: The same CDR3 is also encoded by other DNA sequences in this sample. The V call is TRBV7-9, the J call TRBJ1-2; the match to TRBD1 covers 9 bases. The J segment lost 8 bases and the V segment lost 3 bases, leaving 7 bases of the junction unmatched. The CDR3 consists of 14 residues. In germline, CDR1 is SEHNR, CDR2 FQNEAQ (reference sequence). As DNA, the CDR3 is TGTGCCAGCAGCTTCGCCGGGACAGGGAACGGCTACACCTTC. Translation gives CASSFAGTGNGYTF.

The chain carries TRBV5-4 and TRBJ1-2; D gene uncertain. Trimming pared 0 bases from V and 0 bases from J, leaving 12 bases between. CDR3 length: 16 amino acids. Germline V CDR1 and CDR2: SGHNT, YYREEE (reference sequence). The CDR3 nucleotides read TGTGCCAGCAGCTTGGGAGGGCCCAGAGCTAACTATGGCTACACCTTC. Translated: CASSLGGPRANYGYTF.

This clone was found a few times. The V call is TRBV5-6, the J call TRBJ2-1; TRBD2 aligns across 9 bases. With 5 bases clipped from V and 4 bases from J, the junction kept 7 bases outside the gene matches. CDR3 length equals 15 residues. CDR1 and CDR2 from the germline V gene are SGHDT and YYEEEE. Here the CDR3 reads CASRPRGGGYNEQFF. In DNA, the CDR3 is TGTGCCAGCAGGCCGCGCGGGGGGGGATACAATGAGCAGTTCTTC. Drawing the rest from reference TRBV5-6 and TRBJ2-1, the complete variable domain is DAGVTQSPTHLIKTRGQQVTLRCSPKSGHDTVSWYQQALGQGPQFIFQYYEEEERQRGNFPDRFSGHQFPNYSSELNVNALLLGDSALYLCASRPRGGGYNEQFFGPGTRLTVL.

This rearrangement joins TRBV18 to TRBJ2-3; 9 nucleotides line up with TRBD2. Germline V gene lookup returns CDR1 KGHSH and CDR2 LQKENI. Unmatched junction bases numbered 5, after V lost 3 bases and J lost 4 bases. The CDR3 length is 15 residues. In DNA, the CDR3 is TGTGCCAGCTCACCGAGACTAGCGGTGTCAGATACGCAGTATTTT. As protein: CASSPRLAVSDTQYF.

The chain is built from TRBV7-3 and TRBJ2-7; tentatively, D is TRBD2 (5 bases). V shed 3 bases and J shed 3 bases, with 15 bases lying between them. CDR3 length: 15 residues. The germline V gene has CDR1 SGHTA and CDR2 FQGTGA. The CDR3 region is CASSLEAFPIYEQYF. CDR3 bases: TGTGCCAGCAGCTTGGAGGCCTTCCCAATCTACGAGCAGTACTTC.

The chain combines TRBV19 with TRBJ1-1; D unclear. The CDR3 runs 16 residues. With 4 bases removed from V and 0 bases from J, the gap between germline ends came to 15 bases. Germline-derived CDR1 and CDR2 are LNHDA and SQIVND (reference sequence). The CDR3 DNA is TGTGCCAGTAGTAAAAAGGACCTAGCAGTGAACACTGAAGCTTTCTTT. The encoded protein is CASSKKDLAVNTEAFF.

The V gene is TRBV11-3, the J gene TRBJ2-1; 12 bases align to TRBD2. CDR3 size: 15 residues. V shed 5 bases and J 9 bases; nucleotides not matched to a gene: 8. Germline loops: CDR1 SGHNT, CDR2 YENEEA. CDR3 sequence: CASSPGLAGGSEQFF. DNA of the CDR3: TGTGCCAGCAGCCCGGGACTAGCGGGCGGAAGTGAGCAGTTCTTC.